These T cell receptor beta chains were read from a single sample in a study of CD8+CD57+ T cells in acquired aplastic anemia. TCRdb re-called the reads through MiXCR, storing one row per CDR3 protein. The sample carries about 150,000 distinct CDR3 sequences, less than 60% recorded once. Sequencing was performed on sorted CD4+, CD8+, or CD8+CD57+ T cells (not recorded which) from PBMCs. Receptors originate from a human donor with aplastic anemia. CDR3s include the opening cysteine and the closing phenylalanine or tryptophan. The D gene is left open where the match is weak. Size tells how often a clone was seen (once, few, many) or the class of an expanded clone, and some rows leave it out.

d_gene	j_gene	abundance	v_gene	CDR3aa	CDR3nt
.	TRBJ1-1	few	TRBV6-1	CASSEARGRGTGAFF	TGTGCCAGCAGTGAAGCGCGAGGGCGGGGCACTGGAGCTTTCTTT
TRBD2	TRBJ2-1	many	TRBV9	CASSGAGPFYNEQFF	TGTGCCAGCAGCGGAGCGGGACCCTTCTACAATGAGCAGTTCTTC
.	TRBJ1-6	few	TRBV20-1	CSARDQYRANHF	TGCAGTGCTAGAGATCAGTACAGGGCGAACCACTTT
.	TRBJ2-2	.	TRBV7-2	CASSSSLELFF	TGTGCCAGCAGCTCCTCCTTGGAGCTGTTTTTT
TRBD2	TRBJ2-5	.	TRBV7-9	CASSLVTSGGTQYF	TGTGCCAGCAGCTTAGTGACTAGCGGAGGGACCCAGTACTTC
TRBD1	TRBJ1-5	many	TRBV6-1	CASTRQGGNSNQPQHF	TGTGCCAGCACTCGACAGGGGGGAAATAGCAATCAGCCCCAGCATTTT
TRBD2	TRBJ2-3	.	TRBV20-1	CSAQRLAGITDTQYF	TGCAGTGCACAGAGGCTAGCGGGGATCACAGATACGCAGTATTTT
.	TRBJ2-5	many	TRBV6-5	CASSYRDLTLGKETQYF	TGTGCCAGCAGTTACAGGGACCTTACCCTGGGGAAAGAGACCCAGTACTTC
TRBD1	TRBJ2-3	many	TRBV11-2	CASSLVGTGADTQYF	TGTGCCAGCAGCTTAGTAGGGACAGGGGCAGATACGCAGTATTTT
.	TRBJ2-1	many	TRBV2	CASSEKTGVADEQFF	TGTGCCAGCAGTGAAAAAACGGGGGTAGCGGATGAGCAGTTCTTC
.	TRBJ2-7	many	TRBV6-5	CASSYGQSSYEQYF	TGTGCCAGCAGTTACGGACAGTCCTCCTACGAGCAGTACTTC
TRBD2	TRBJ2-1	.	TRBV7-3	CASSLKASGVGYNEQFF	TGTGCCAGCAGCTTAAAGGCTAGCGGGGTCGGGTACAATGAGCAGTTCTTC
.	TRBJ2-5	many	TRBV2	CASSDPDSQETQYF	TGTGCCAGCAGTGACCCGGACTCGCAGGAGACCCAGTACTTC
TRBD2	TRBJ2-7	few	TRBV29-1	CSVGTMGEQYF	TGCAGCGTGGGGACTATGGGGGAGCAGTACTTC
TRBD1	TRBJ1-1	many	TRBV20-1	CSASLIPRGTGMNTEAFF	TGCAGTGCTAGTTTGATCCCTCGCGGGACAGGGATGAACACTGAAGCTTTCTTT
TRBD1	TRBJ2-7	few	TRBV12-3/TRBV12-4	CASSYDRVYEQYF	TGTGCCAGCAGTTACGACAGGGTGTACGAGCAGTACTTC
.	TRBJ2-3	.	TRBV7-9	CASSMLGGTDTQYF	TGTGCCAGCAGCATGTTGGGGGGCACAGATACGCAGTATTTT
.	TRBJ2-6	.	TRBV7-8	CASSLPHSGANVLTF	TGTGCCAGCAGCTTACCCCACTCTGGGGCCAACGTCCTGACTTTC
.	TRBJ2-7	many	TRBV2	CASSVYEQYF	TGTGCCAGCAGTGTTTACGAGCAGTACTTC
.	TRBJ2-1	.	TRBV19	CASSYPSSDEQFF	TGTGCCAGTAGTTATCCTAGCTCAGATGAGCAGTTCTTC
TRBD1	TRBJ2-7	.	TRBV15	CATSSRDRDYEQYF	TGTGCCACCAGCAGCCGGGACAGGGACTACGAGCAGTACTTC
.	TRBJ1-6	.	TRBV6-1	CASSQPLSNSPLHF	TGTGCCAGCAGCCAGCCTCTCAGTAATTCACCCCTCCACTTT
.	TRBJ2-2	many	TRBV5-1	CASSFFINTGELFF	TGCGCCAGCAGCTTCTTTATCAACACCGGGGAGCTGTTTTTT
.	TRBJ1-5	.	TRBV10-3	CAISDSQGSGQPQHF	TGTGCCATCAGTGATTCCCAGGGTTCAGGTCAGCCCCAGCATTTT
.	TRBJ2-1	many	TRBV9	CASSPPSGVEQFF	TGTGCCAGCAGCCCTCCCTCTGGGGTTGAGCAGTTCTTC
TRBD2	TRBJ2-3	once	TRBV20-1	CSARGTSVSTDTQYF	TGCAGTGCTAGGGGGACTAGCGTGAGCACAGATACGCAGTATTTT
.	TRBJ1-5	.	TRBV7-8	CASSLVTQDF	TGTGCCAGCAGCTTAGTAACCCAGGATTTT
TRBD2	TRBJ2-3	many	TRBV12-3/TRBV12-4	CASSLGGGGDTQYF	TGTGCCAGCAGTTTAGGCGGGGGAGGAGATACGCAGTATTTT
.	TRBJ2-5	.	TRBV6-1	CASIPALRPYGQETQYF	TGTGCCAGCATTCCGGCCCTACGCCCGTATGGGCAAGAGACCCAGTACTTC
TRBD2	TRBJ2-7	.	TRBV15	CATSRGLAGVFEQYF	TGTGCCACCAGCAGAGGACTAGCGGGAGTATTCGAGCAGTACTTC
.	TRBJ1-6	.	TRBV5-5	CASLSQDGVSPLHF	TGTGCCAGCCTCTCGCAGGACGGAGTATCACCCCTCCACTTT
.	TRBJ1-1	medium-sized	TRBV29-1	CSVDGGTVTEAFF	TGCAGCGTTGATGGGGGAACGGTTACTGAAGCTTTCTTT
.	TRBJ1-1	many	TRBV4-1	CASSNRENTEAFF	TGCGCCAGCAGCAACCGGGAGAACACTGAAGCTTTCTTT
TRBD2	TRBJ2-1	.	TRBV4-2	CASRPATGLADYNEQFF	TGTGCCAGCAGGCCCGCCACGGGACTAGCGGATTACAATGAGCAGTTCTTC
TRBD1	TRBJ2-2	few	TRBV25-1	CASSDRTGPTLGTGELFF	TGTGCCAGCAGTGATAGGACAGGGCCGACGCTGGGCACCGGGGAGCTGTTTTTT
.	TRBJ2-5	.	TRBV7-9	CASNVIPGTQYF	TGTGCCAGCAACGTCATCCCGGGGACCCAGTACTTC
.	TRBJ2-7	few	TRBV7-2	CASSLGGVGTYEQYF	TGTGCCAGCAGCTTAGGAGGGGTAGGAACCTACGAGCAGTACTTC
TRBD1	TRBJ2-7	.	TRBV15	CATSRDPRQGGRYEQYF	TGTGCCACCAGCAGAGATCCCAGACAGGGGGGACGCTACGAGCAGTACTTC
.	TRBJ1-2	.	TRBV19	CASSIAPTNYGYTF	TGTGCCAGTAGTATAGCGCCGACTAACTATGGCTACACCTTC